Below, one T cell receptor beta chain is given with its context. CDR1 is SGDLS, CDR2 YYNGEE, per germline. CDR3 length: 14 residues. V lost 3 bases and J lost 6; bases outside the gene matches: 3. TCRdb analysed the RT-PCR reads with MiXCR anew, one entry per CDR3 protein. This table has fewer than 800,000 distinct CDR3 sequences, 14% appearing once. The receptor was derived from a female donor in good health, serving as a healthy control. The V call is TRBV9, the J call TRBJ1-6; 7 bases map to TRBD1. The sample comprised memory CD4+ T cells from blood. The CDR3 DNA is TGTGCCAGCAGCGAACAGGGGAGTAATTCACCCCTCCACTTT. Translated, it gives CASSEQGSNSPLHF.